The T cell receptor (beta chain) described here comes from a study of shared clonotypes between healthy human individuals. Across the study: The people who gave samples were a couple of women and three men aged 18 to 49.

In regard to this clone: Its antigen is not identified.

Generated by immunoSEQ multiplex PCR, the TCRdb table keeps only in-frame clones and is missing some. The table includes roughly 700,000 clones, roughly 70% detected once. Study findings and constraints: Blood was the sole source, and tissue repertoires probably differ. Clonotypes which were not shared had lower generation probabilities than clonotypes that all four donors shared.

CD4+ cells underwent separation, giving CD45RA+ naive and CD45RA-negative memory subsets. V gave up 2 bases and J gave up 6 bases; unmatched junction bases: 6. Germline values: CDR1 MDHEN, CDR2 SYDVKM. The CDR3 contains 15 residues. J is TRBJ2-3 and V is TRBV28, with 9 bases matching TRBD2. The sequencing sample was made of memory CD4+ T cells sorted from blood. Subset defined: CD45RA-negative fraction. The TCR was taken from a woman aged 30 to 39 in good health. CDR3 in amino acids: CASSLRRGGSDTQYF. CDR3 sequence (DNA): TGTGCCAGCAGTTTACGGCGGGGGGGGTCCGATACGCAGTATTTT.